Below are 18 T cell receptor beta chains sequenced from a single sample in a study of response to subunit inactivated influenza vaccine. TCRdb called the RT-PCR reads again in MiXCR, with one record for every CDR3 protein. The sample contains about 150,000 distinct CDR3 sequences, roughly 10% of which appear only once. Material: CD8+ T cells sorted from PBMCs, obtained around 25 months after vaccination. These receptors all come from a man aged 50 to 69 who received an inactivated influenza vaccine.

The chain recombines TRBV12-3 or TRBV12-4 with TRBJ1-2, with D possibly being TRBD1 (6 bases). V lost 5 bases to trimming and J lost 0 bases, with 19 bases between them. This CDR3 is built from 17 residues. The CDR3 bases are TGTGCCAGCAGTCTCGACAGGCGCCCCCTTACTAACTATGGCTACACCTTC. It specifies CASSLDRRPLTNYGYTF.

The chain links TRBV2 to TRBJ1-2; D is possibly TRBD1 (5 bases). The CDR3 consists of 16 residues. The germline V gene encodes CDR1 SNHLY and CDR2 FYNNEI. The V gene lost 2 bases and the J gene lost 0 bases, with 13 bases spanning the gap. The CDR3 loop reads CASSEREAGSNYGYTF. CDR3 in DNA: TGTGCCAGCAGTGAAAGAGAGGCAGGGTCTAACTATGGCTACACCTTC.

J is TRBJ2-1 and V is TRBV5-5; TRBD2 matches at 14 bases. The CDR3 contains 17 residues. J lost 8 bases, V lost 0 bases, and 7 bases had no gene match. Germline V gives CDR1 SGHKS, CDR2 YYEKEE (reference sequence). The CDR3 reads CASSLDETSGGADEQFF. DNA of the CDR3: TGTGCCAGCAGCTTGGACGAGACTAGCGGGGGGGCTGATGAGCAGTTCTTC.

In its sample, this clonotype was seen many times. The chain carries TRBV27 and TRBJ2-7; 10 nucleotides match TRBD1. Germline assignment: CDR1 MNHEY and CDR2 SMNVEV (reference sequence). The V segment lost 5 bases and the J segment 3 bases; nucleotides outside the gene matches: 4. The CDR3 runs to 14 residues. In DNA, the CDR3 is TGTGCCAGCAGTGTAGGACAGGGGGGCTACGAGCAGTACTTC. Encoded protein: CASSVGQGGYEQYF.

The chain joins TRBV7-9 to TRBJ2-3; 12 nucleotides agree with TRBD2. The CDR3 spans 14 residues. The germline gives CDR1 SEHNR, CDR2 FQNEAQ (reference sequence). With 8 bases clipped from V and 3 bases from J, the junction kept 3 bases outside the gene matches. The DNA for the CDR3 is TGTGCCAGCTGGACTAGCGGGACAACAGATACGCAGTATTTT. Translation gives CASWTSGTTDTQYF.

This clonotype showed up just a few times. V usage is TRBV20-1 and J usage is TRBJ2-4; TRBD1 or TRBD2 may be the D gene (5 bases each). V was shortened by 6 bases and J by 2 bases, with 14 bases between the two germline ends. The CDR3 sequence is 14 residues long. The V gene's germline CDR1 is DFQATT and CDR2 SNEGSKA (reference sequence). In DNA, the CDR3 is TGCAGTGCCCGGGGCCTGTCTCCCAAAAACATTCAGTACTTC. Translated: CSARGLSPKNIQYF.

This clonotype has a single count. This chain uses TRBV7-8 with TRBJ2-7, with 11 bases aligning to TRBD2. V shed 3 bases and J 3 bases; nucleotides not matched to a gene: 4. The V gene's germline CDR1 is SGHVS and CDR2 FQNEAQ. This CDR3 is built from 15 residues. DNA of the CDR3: TGTGCCAGCAGCTTTACTAGCGGGAGTTACTACGAGCAGTACTTC. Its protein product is CASSFTSGSYYEQYF.

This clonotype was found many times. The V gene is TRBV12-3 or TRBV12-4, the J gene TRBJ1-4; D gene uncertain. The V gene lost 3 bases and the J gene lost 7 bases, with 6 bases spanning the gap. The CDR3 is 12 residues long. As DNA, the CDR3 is TGTGCCAGCAGTTTGGGCAGTGAAAAACTGTTTTTT. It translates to CASSLGSEKLFF.

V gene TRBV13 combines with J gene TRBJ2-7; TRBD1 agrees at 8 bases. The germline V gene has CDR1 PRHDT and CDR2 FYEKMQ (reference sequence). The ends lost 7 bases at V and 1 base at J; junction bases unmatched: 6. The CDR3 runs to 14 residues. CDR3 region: CASIRGQASYEQYF. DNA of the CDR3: TGTGCCAGCATAAGGGGACAGGCTTCCTACGAGCAGTACTTC.

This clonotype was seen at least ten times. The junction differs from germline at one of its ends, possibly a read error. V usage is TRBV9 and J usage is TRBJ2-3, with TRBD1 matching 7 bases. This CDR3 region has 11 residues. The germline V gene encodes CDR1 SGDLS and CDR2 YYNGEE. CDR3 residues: CASSARTGLHF. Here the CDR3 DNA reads TGTGCCAGCAGCGCCCGGACAGGCCTGCATTTT. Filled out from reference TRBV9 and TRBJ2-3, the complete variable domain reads DSGVTQTPKHLITATGQRVTLRCSPRSGDLSVYWYQQSLDQGLQFLIQYYNGEERAKGNILERFSAQQFPDLHSELNLSSLELGDSALYFCASSARTGLHFGPGTRLTVL.

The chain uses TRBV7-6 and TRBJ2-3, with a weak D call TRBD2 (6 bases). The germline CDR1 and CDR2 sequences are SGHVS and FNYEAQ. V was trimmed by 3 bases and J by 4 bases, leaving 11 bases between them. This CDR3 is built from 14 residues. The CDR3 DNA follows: TGTGCCAGCAGCTTTGGACGGAGGGCAGATACGCAGTATTTT. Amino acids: CASSFGRRADTQYF.

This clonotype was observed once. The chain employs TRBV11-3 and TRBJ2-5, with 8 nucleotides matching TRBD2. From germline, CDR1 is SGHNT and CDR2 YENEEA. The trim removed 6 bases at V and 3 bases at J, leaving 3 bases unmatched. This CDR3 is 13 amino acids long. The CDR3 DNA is TGTGCCAGCAGGGGGCGGGGGGAAGAGACCCAGTACTTC. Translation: CASRGRGEETQYF.

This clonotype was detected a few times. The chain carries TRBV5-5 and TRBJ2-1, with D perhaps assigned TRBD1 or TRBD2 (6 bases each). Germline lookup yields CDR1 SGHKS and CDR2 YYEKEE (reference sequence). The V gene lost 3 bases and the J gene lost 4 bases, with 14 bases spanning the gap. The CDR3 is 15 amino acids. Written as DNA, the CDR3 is TGTGCCAGCAGCTCCGACGGGGGCTTTTACAATGAGCAGTTCTTC. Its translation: CASSSDGGFYNEQFF.

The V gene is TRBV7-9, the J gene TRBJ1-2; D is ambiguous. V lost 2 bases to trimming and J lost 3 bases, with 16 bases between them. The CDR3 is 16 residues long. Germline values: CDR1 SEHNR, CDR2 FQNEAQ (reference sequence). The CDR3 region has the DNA TGTGCCAGCAGCTTACAGGTCGCCTCTTCACACTATGGCTACACCTTC. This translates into CASSLQVASSHYGYTF.

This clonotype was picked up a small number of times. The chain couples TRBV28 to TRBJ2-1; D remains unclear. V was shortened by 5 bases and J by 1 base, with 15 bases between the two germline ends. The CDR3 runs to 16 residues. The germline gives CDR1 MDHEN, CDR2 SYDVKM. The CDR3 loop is CASSLTVFGSYNEQFF. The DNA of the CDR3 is TGTGCCAGCAGTCTCACAGTCTTTGGGTCCTACAATGAGCAGTTCTTC.

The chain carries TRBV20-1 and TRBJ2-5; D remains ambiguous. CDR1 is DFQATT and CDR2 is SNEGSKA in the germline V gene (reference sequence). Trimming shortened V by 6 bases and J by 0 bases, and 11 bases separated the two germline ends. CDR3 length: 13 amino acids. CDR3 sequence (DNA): TGCAGTGCCATTAGAGCGTACCAAGAGACCCAGTACTTC. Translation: CSAIRAYQETQYF.

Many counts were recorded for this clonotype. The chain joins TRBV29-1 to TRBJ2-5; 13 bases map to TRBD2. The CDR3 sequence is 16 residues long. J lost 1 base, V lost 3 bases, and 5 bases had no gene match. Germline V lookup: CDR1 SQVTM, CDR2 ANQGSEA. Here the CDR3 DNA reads TGCAGCGTTGACGGACTAGCGGGGGAGATCCAAGAGACCCAGTACTTC. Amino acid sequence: CSVDGLAGEIQETQYF.

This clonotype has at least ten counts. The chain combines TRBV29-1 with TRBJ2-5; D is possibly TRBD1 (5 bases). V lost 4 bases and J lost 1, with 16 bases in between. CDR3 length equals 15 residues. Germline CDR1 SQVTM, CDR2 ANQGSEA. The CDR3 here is CSVGGLWGSQETQYF. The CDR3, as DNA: TGCAGCGTTGGGGGCCTTTGGGGCTCCCAAGAGACCCAGTACTTC.